These 6 T cell receptor beta chains share one sample of origin, sequenced in a study of blood T cell repertoires in COVID-19. The assay was immunoSEQ multiplex PCR, and TCRdb's table has in-frame clones only and misses some. The sample shows roughly 200,000 clones, about 83% of them seen only once. The specimen sequenced was PBMCs or T cells enriched from blood (not recorded which). The origin of the receptors is a man between 40 and 49 years old with acute COVID-19.

The CDR3 DNA sequence: TGTGCCAGCAGCTCGACAGGCTACAATGAGCAGTTCTTC. It codes for CASSSTGYNEQFF. V gene TRBV11-2 combines with J gene TRBJ2-1; tentatively, D is TRBD1 (6 bases). V shed 4 bases and J shed 3 bases, with 7 bases lying between them. CDR1 is SGHAT and CDR2 is FQNNGV in the germline V gene. The CDR3 length is 13 residues.

The chain links TRBV27 to TRBJ2-7, with 7 positions matching TRBD1. Germline trimming cut 2 bases from V and 3 bases from J; bases unmatched to any gene: 10. The CDR3 covers 16 residues. Germline V lookup: CDR1 MNHEY, CDR2 SMNVEV (reference sequence). CDR3 amino acids: CASSLLQPTGHYEQYF. The CDR3 region has the DNA TGTGCCAGCAGTTTACTTCAACCGACAGGGCACTACGAGCAGTACTTC.

The V gene is TRBV28, the J gene TRBJ1-6; D call uncertain. V was trimmed by 3 bases and J by 7 bases, leaving 10 bases between them. Germline assignment: CDR1 MDHEN and CDR2 SYDVKM. The CDR3 contains 14 residues. The CDR3 DNA follows: TGTGCCAGCAGTTTCGGGAGGTACAATTCACCCCTCCACTTT. Its protein is CASSFGRYNSPLHF.

With regard to this clone: The same CDR3 also results from other DNA sequences found in this sample. The chain recombines TRBV27 with TRBJ1-2; TRBD1 is a possible D gene (6 bases). V dropped 6 bases and J dropped 2 bases, with 10 bases sitting between them. The CDR3 is 13 residues long. The germline CDR1 and CDR2 sequences are MNHEY and SMNVEV (reference sequence). CDR3 coding DNA: TGTGCCAGCAGCTCGCAGGGGAACTATGGCTACACCTTC. It encodes CASSSQGNYGYTF.

This clone was seen just once. This chain connects TRBV28 to TRBJ1-3, with D hard to call. The CDR3 spans 14 residues. V lost 5 bases and J 4 bases, leaving 12 bases between the germline ends. Germline V lookup: CDR1 MDHEN, CDR2 SYDVKM. The CDR3 DNA sequence: TGTGCCAGCAGTGCGGCGACGCGGGGAAACACCATATATTTT. As protein: CASSAATRGNTIYF. Full variable domain (missing parts from reference TRBV28 and TRBJ1-3): DVKVTQSSRYLVKRTGEKVFLECVQDMDHENMFWYRQDPGLGLRLIYFSYDVKMKEKGDIPEGYSVSREKKERFSLILESASTNQTSMYLCASSAATRGNTIYFGEGSWLTVV.

The rearrangement links TRBV3-1 (or the pseudogene TRBV3-2) to TRBJ1-1; tentatively, D is TRBD1 (6 bases). This CDR3 has 13 residues. Trimming cost V 1 base and J 9 bases, with 12 bases left between them. The V gene's germline CDR1 is LGHDT and CDR2 YNNKEL (reference sequence). The DNA for the CDR3 is TGTGCCAGCAGCCAAGGAACCGGACAGAAAGCTTTCTTT. It translates to CASSQGTGQKAFF.